This TCR beta chain comes out of a study of technical replicates of blood from a handful of donors. Measured with immunoSEQ multiplex PCR; TCRdb has only the in-frame clones, and not every one. Of about 76,000 clones listed, 91% are singletons. To note about this clone: Other DNA sequences in the sample encode the same CDR3.

CDR3 length equals 11 residues. Germline CDR1 is SEHNR and CDR2 is FQNEAQ (reference sequence). V shed 2 bases and J shed 4 bases, with 3 bases lying between them. The chain links TRBV7-9 to TRBJ2-7; the D is unclear. Sample: T cells isolated from PBMCs. The sequence was obtained from a human donor in good health. The CDR3 here is CASSLRYEQYF. The DNA of the CDR3 is TGTGCCAGCAGCTTACGTTACGAGCAGTACTTC.